This T cell receptor beta chain was observed in a study of beta chain features in type 1 diabetes (dated by TCRdb to about 2018). A note on the overall study: No differences in mean age, gender distribution, total cell number or subset yield were found between patients and healthy donors. Regulatory and stem cell-like memory subsets were obtained from only 8 patients and about eight healthy donors, while naive and central memory subsets were obtained from all 30 or so donors. In the study, recently diagnosed type 1 diabetes patients and matched healthy donors were compared on the TCRB repertoires of their sorted circulating CD4+ T cell subsets. A total of 100 million to 140 million sorted cells were examined across all samples, and the number of cells per subset was strongly correlated with RNA yield.

The entire amount of isolated RNA was reverse transcribed using the High Capacity cDNA Reverse Transcription Kit, so the sequenced TCRB transcripts were expressed ones. Deep immunoSEQ sequencing was performed on naive, central memory and regulatory T cell samples, with an average of roughly 3.6 million total reads per sample. Sorted cells were lysed in RLT buffer and RNA was extracted with DNase-treated RNeasy Micro or Mini kits, depending on cell number. Each cell subset was processed separately to prevent cross-contamination, with patient and healthy donor samples processed together. TCRB sequences were amplified from cDNA with the immunoSEQ multiplex PCR, producing 87-bp fragments spanning the CDR3 region. Amplicons were sequenced on the Illumina HiSeq platform. Processing in the source paper ran as follows. Synthetic template baselines were used to correct PCR bias computationally, reads within Hamming distance 2 were collapsed, and singletons that could not be merged were discarded. Reads were aligned against IMGT so that V, D and J genes, CDR3 length and insertions or deletions at six rearrangement sites could be assigned. Within each subset, clonotype counts were normalized to the number of sorted cells before true diversity and Gini coefficients were calculated with the tcR R package. Repertoire sharing was quantified using the overlap coefficient calculated on TCRB nucleotide sequences. TCRdb carries this immuneACCESS record with in-frame sequences only. Its versions omit some clonotypes, under half of them owing to an unresolved V gene in the studies checked, with the rest unexplained. The DNA gave D and trimming, while V, J and clone size come from that table. The sample yields over 150,000 clones; less than 9.5% were counted once. The ten largest clonotypes hold 0.5% to 0.65% of the sample.

The CDR3 goes from the cysteine to the phenylalanine over 13 residues. Only CDR3 DNA remains: 39 bases, in frame from the first base. Trimming costs V 3 bases and J 2 bases, and their ends lie 6 bases apart. Reading the germline V gene gives CDR1 WSHSY and CDR2 SAAADI. General conclusions and limits of the study: A moderate but significant shortening of TCRB CDR3 length was observed in type 1 diabetes patients in all four CD4+ subsets. Because cDNA was sequenced instead of genomic DNA, highly expressing activated cells could be over-represented, though the groups showed no difference in activation or CD3 levels. At VDJ recombination sites, patients with type 1 diabetes made fewer insertions and deleted more nucleotides, a pattern implying thymic rearrangement abnormalities. PCR might favor shorter templates, but patient and control samples were amplified and corrected together, so any skew would affect both groups equally. Because small numbers of individuals were included in the HLA sub-analyses, any influence of HLA type on TCRB rearrangement was left unresolved. Naive, central memory and regulatory TCRB repertoires appeared to be more similar among patients than among healthy donors.

From each donor, a single peripheral blood sample of approximately 120 mL on average was drawn into heparinised tubes. A BD FACSAria II and a panel including CD45RO, CCR7, CD25, CD127, CD95 and CD27 were used to sort naive, central memory, regulatory and stem cell-like memory CD4+ T cells. All sorted populations exceeded 95% purity. PBMCs were isolated right away by Lymphoprep density gradient centrifugation and were stained directly, without culture. Samples were stained and sorted in pairs, with one healthy donor and one patient per experiment, so that batch effects were minimized. This clone was picked up a small number of times. Its antigen is unknown. Base qualities are not at hand, and no much larger clone is one base apart.

The sequenced material came from central memory CD4+ T cells from blood. The chain is made from TRBV10-2 and TRBJ2-3, and possibly TRBD1, on 5 matching bases. This receptor was identified in a man between 18 and 35 years old in good health. The DNA reads as follows: TGCGCCAGCAGTGAACAGGCCACAGATACGCAGTATTTT. Translated, this is CASSEQATDTQYF.